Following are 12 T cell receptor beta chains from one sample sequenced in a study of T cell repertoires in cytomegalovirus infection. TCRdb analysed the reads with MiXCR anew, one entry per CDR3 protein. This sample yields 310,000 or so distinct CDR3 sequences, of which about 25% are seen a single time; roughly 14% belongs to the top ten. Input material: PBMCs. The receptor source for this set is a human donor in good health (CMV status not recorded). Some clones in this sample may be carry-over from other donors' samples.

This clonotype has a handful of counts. CDR3 bases: TGTGCCAGCAGCTTAGTCTTTGTGGAGCAGTACTTC. It specifies CASSLVFVEQYF. The V call is TRBV11-2, the J call TRBJ2-7, with D uncertain. The CDR3 is 12 residues long. Per germline, CDR1 SGHAT and CDR2 FQNNGV. V gave up 1 base and J gave up 7 bases, with 8 bases separating them. Looking up the rest from reference TRBV11-2 and TRBJ2-7 gives the full variable domain: EAGVAQSPRYKIIEKRQSVAFWCNPISGHATLYWYQQILGQGPKLLIQFQNNGVVDDSQLPKDRFSAERLKGVDSTLKIQPAKLEDSAVYLCASSLVFVEQYFGPGTRLTVT.

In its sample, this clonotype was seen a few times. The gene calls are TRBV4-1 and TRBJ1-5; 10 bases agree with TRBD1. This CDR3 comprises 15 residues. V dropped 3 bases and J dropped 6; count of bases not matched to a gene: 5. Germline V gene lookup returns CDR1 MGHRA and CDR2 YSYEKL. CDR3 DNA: TGCGCCAGCAGCCAGGGACAGGGGCAAGGTCAGCCCCAGCATTTT. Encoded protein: CASSQGQGQGQPQHF.

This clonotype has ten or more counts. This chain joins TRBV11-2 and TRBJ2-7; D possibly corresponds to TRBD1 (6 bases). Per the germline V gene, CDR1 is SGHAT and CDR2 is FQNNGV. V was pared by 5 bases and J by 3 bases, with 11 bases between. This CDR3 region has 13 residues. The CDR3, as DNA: TGTGCCAGCAGCCCTCGAGGGGGCTACGAGCAGTACTTC. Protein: CASSPRGGYEQYF. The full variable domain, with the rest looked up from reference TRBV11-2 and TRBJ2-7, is EAGVAQSPRYKIIEKRQSVAFWCNPISGHATLYWYQQILGQGPKLLIQFQNNGVVDDSQLPKDRFSAERLKGVDSTLKIQPAKLEDSAVYLCASSPRGGYEQYFGPGTRLTVT.

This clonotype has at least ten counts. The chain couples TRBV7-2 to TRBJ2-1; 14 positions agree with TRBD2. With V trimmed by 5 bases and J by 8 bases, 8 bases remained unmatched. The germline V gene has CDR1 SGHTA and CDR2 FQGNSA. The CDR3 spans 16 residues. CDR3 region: CASSRRLAGGPDEQFF. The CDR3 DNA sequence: TGTGCCAGCAGCCGAAGACTAGCGGGGGGGCCCGATGAGCAGTTCTTC.

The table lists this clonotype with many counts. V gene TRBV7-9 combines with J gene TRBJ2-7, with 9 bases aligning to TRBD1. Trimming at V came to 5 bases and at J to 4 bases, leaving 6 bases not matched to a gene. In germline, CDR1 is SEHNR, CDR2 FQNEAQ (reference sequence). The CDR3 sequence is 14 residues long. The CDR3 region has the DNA TGTGCCAGCAGCCCCGGGACAGGGCGATACGAGCAGTACTTC. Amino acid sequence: CASSPGTGRYEQYF.

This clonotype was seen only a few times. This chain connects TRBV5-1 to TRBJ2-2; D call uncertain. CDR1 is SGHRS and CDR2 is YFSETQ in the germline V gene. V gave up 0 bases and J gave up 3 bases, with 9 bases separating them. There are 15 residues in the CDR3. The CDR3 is CASSLESADTGELFF. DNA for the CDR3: TGCGCCAGCAGCTTGGAATCGGCGGACACCGGGGAGCTGTTTTTT.

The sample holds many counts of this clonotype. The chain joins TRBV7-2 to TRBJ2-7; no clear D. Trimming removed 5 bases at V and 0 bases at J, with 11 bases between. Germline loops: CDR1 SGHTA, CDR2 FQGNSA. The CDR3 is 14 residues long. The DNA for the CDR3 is TGTGCCAGCAGCCTCCGGACCAGCTCCTACGAGCAGTACTTC. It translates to CASSLRTSSYEQYF.

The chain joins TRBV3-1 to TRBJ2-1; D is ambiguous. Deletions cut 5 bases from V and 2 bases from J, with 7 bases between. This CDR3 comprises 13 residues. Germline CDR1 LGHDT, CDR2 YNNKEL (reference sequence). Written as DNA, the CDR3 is TGTGCCAGCAGCAAGGTAACCTACAATGAGCAGTTCTTC. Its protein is CASSKVTYNEQFF.

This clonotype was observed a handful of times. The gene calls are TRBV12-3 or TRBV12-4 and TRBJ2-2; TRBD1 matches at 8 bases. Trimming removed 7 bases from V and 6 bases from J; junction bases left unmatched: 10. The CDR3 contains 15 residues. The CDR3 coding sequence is TGTGCCAGCAAAATTGGACAGGGAAGGGCCGGGGAGCTGTTTTTT. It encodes CASKIGQGRAGELFF.

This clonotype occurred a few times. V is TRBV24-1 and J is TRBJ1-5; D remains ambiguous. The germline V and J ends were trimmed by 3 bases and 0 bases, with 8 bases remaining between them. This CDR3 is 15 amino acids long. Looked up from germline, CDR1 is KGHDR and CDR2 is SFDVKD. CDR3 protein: CATSDGGYSNQPQHF. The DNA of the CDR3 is TGTGCCACCAGTGATGGAGGATATAGCAATCAGCCCCAGCATTTT.

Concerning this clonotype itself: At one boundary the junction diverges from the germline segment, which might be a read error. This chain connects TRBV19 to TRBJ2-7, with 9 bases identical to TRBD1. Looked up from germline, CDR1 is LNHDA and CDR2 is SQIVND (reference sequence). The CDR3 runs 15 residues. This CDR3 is CASSPQPGQGQFLFF. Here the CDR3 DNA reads TGTGCCAGTAGCCCTCAGCCGGGACAGGGACAATTTTTGTTCTTC.

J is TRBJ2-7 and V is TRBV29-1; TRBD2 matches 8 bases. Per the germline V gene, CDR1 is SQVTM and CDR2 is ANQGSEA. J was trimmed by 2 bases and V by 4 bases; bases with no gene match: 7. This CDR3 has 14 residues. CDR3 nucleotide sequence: TGCAGCGTTGGGCGTAGCGGGGCTGCCTACGAGCAGTACTTC. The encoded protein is CSVGRSGAAYEQYF.